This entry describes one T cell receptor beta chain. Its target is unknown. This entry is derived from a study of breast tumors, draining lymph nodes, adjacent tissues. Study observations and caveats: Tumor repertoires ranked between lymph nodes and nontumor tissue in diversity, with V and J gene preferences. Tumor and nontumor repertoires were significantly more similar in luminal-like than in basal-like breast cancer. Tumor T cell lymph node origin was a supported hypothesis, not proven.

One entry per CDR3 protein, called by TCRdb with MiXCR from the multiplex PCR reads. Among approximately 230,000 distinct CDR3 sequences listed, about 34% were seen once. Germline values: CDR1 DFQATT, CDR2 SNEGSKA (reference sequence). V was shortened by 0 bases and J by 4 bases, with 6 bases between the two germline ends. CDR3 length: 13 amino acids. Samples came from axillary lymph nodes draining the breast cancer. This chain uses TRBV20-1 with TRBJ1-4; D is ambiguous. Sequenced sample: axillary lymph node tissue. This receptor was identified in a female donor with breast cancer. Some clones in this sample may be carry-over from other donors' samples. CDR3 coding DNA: TGCAGTGCTAGAGAGGGATTTAATGAAAAACTGTTTTTT. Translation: CSAREGFNEKLFF.